The entry below describes one T cell receptor (beta chain). Its antigen is currently unknown. This sample was included in a study of T-cell memory formation after mild COVID-19. Overall study: Across donors, TCR clusters were largely donor specific. Regarding the study as a whole: Some clones that responded turned up in pre-infection memory, which suggests that cross-reactive memory joined in. Contracting clones, day 15 to 85, had balanced CD4/CD8, and later expanders favored CD4+.

Libraries for TCRalpha and TCRbeta carried sample barcodes and unique molecular identifiers via 5'RACE. TCRdb reanalysed the 5' RACE reads using MiXCR and keeps one entry per CDR3 protein. The data show 550,000 to 650,000 distinct CDR3 sequences, roughly 17% seen once. The CDR3 has 15 residues. V shed 3 bases and J 4 bases; nucleotides not matched to a gene: 4. The chain employs TRBV12-3 or TRBV12-4 and TRBJ1-1; 11 bases fit TRBD1. The specimen was PBMCs or a T cell subset sorted from them (not recorded which). The source of this sequence is an adult woman who had mild COVID-19 (a few samples of this study predate the infection). Cell type and time point are not known. CDR3 in amino acids: CASSFRTGGTTEAFF. The CDR3 DNA reads TGTGCCAGCAGTTTTAGGACAGGGGGCACCACTGAAGCTTTCTTT.